The clone carrying this T cell receptor (beta chain) came up once. Its antigen is as yet unknown. Time point here: blood from clinic visit 5 months post-surgery; TSC patient then seizure free. The sequenced cases were selected for having the highest brain T cell transcript signatures. Before surgery, patients took at least one anti-epileptic drug. The sample comes from a study of brain T cells in children with intractable seizures. Sequencing was performed with immunoSEQ multiplex PCR; in TCRdb, only in-frame clones are kept and a portion is missing. The sample has 300,000 to 400,000 clones, about 93% seen once. V lost 5 bases to trimming and J lost 1 base, with 6 bases between them. CDR3 length equals 12 residues. Study observations and caveats: Absence of clones before surgery may stem from lower sequencing depth. HCMV serostatus was not known, and viral specificity came from CDR3 similarity only.

The rearrangement joins TRBV12-3 or TRBV12-4 to TRBJ2-7; no clear D gene. The receptor was derived from a boy less than two years old with tuberous sclerosis and intractable seizures. The sample in question was peripheral blood, obtained 4 to 5 months after surgery. The CDR3 is CASSILSYEQYF. The CDR3 region has the DNA TGTGCCAGCAGTATACTATCCTACGAGCAGTACTTC.